This TCR beta chain emerged from a study of blood T cell repertoires in COVID-19 (dated by TCRdb to about 2020). Turning to the overall study: The collaborator samples originated in the United States, Italy and Spain and spanned the acute and convalescent phases of COVID-19. Where HLA class I and class II types were available, the types were taken from metadata supplied by the sample provider, not from assay-based typing. The sample metadata nearly always contained a de-identified subject ID, COVID-19 status, age in years and sex. The repertoires were released in a freely available public database intended as a resource for research on the immune response to SARS-CoV-2. The samples were drawn from the first 160 participants of the ongoing ImmuneRACE study and from 1,254 subjects provided by 6 global collaborators. Subjects who had been exposed to COVID-19, were actively infected with it, or had recovered from it provided the deeply sampled blood TCRbeta repertoires that made up the dataset. The material from the prospective study consisted of cDNA or gDNA derived from T cells, B-cell-depleted T cells, or PBMCs.

Beyond this particular receptor, the publication reports: The amount of clinical and demographic metadata varied by source and participant and was provided uncurated.

Details on this clone: Its antigen is not yet known. No per-base quality is available; no much larger clone lies one base away.

Collaborating institutions collected whole blood in K2EDTA tubes following their own protocols. For TCRbeta analysis, collaborators shipped samples as frozen whole blood, isolated PBMCs, or DNA extracted from either of those sample types. TCRbeta CDR3 regions were amplified from genomic DNA using the immunoSEQ Assay, a bias-controlled multiplex PCR. As for how the authors treated the data: The number of nucleated cells in each sample was estimated by amplification of reference gene primers within the assay. To quantify the absolute abundance of each unique TCRbeta CDR3 rearrangement, sequence reads were collapsed and filtered. For each sample, productive Simpson clonality was calculated by taking the square root of Simpson's diversity index across productive rearrangements. TCRdb took this table from immuneACCESS and kept in-frame rearrangements with V and J called. Such tables lack part of the clones; where checked against another copy, unresolved V genes explain under half of the gap, and the rest is unexplained. That table furnishes V, J and clone size, whereas the DNA furnished D and trimming. The sample data list hundreds of thousands of clones, and 85% of these were observed just once. The ten largest clones capture about 3.6% of the sample.

From its cysteine to its phenylalanine, the CDR3 spans 12 amino acids. The only DNA kept is the CDR3, 36 bases in frame from the first base. The junction shows trimming of 3 bases on V and 5 bases on J, plus 8 bases between the germline ends. The germline V gene sets CDR1 to SGDLS and CDR2 to YYNGEE. The chain was built from TRBV9 and TRBJ1-1, with the D gene call left open. The TCR originated in a woman aged 18-29 years with acute or convalescent COVID-19. Specimen: peripheral blood. Here is the DNA: TGTGCCAGCAGCGCTCTTCTGACTGAAGCTTTCTTT. It specifies CASSALLTEAFF.